These 10 T cell receptor beta chains originate from one sample sequenced in a study of vaccination and CD4 T cells after COVID-19. The Oncomine TCR Beta short-read assay was what sequenced the DNA obtained from cultured CD4+ T cells. TCRdb passed the PCR reads through MiXCR, listing each CDR3 protein once. This table has 15,000 or so distinct CDR3 sequences, 53% appearing once. No antigen is known for these receptors. Treatment given: roughly 11-day PBMC culture with coronavirus spike peptide pools or control peptides (ViraFEST assay). The specimen comprised CD4+ T cells from blood, cultured in vitro, sampled before SARS-CoV-2 vaccination. The receptors originated from a human donor who had recovered from COVID-19.

This chain's CDR3 is CAGNSGSRWNEQFF. Written as DNA, the CDR3 is TGTGCCGGTAATAGCGGGAGTCGGTGGAATGAGCAGTTCTTC. The V and J genes are TRBV6-1 and TRBJ2-1; TRBD2 matches at 9 bases. The CDR3 loop spans 14 amino acids. Germline CDR1 MNHNS, CDR2 SASEGT. The V and J ends lost 11 bases and 7 bases, in that order; junction bases with no gene match: 12.

J is TRBJ1-2 and V is TRBV20-1; D unresolved. With 4 bases removed from V and 2 bases from J, the gap between germline ends came to 11 bases. This CDR3 is built from 13 residues. CDR1 and CDR2 (germline): DFQATT, SNEGSKA (reference sequence). The CDR3 DNA follows: TGCAGTGCTACTCCCCTGGCGAACTATGGCTACACCTTC. Amino acid sequence: CSATPLANYGYTF.

The genes are TRBV6-1 and TRBJ1-5; unclear D gene. Looked up from germline, CDR1 is MNHNS and CDR2 is SASEGT. The CDR3 totals 18 residues. Trimming cost V 1 base and J 4 bases, with 20 bases left between them. The CDR3 region is CASSEVIGGSAGNQPQHF. The CDR3 bases are TGTGCCAGCAGTGAAGTGATTGGAGGGTCGGCGGGGAATCAGCCCCAGCATTTT.

Relative to its sample, this clonotype is medium-sized (0.01 to 0.1%). The chain uses TRBV6-1 and TRBJ1-5; D is unclear. Trimming pared 7 bases from V and 3 bases from J, leaving 13 bases between. Germline CDR1 is MNHNS and CDR2 is SASEGT. The CDR3 has 14 residues. CDR3 amino acids: CASTEGRFNQPQHF. The CDR3 DNA reads as TGTGCCAGCACCGAAGGACGGTTCAATCAGCCCCAGCATTTT.

In the case of this clonotype: At one boundary the junction diverges from the germline segment, which might be a read error. The chain carries TRBV5-6 and TRBJ1-2; no firm D call. CDR3 length: 12 amino acids. Germline V gives CDR1 SGHDT, CDR2 YYEEEE. CDR3 protein: CASSFDRTKRTF. As DNA, the CDR3 is TGTGCCAGCAGCTTCGACCGTACAAAGCGGACGTTC.

The V and J genes are TRBV14 and TRBJ2-5; a possible D gene is TRBD2 (6 bases). Looked up from germline, CDR1 is SGHDN and CDR2 is FVKESK. Trimming removed 1 base at V and 1 base at J, with 10 bases between. The CDR3 runs to 15 residues. Here the CDR3 DNA reads TGTGCCAGCAGCCAAGCGTCCGGGAGCCAAGAGACCCAGTACTTC. Protein product: CASSQASGSQETQYF.

The chain carries TRBV20-1 and TRBJ2-3, with 12 nucleotides matching TRBD2. Trimming removed 1 base from V and 0 bases from J; junction bases left unmatched: 8. This CDR3 has 18 residues. Germline assignment: CDR1 DFQATT and CDR2 SNEGSKA (reference sequence). CDR3 sequence: CSARVPTGTSGSTDTQYF. The DNA of the CDR3 is TGCAGTGCTAGAGTCCCAACCGGGACTAGCGGGAGCACAGATACGCAGTATTTT.

A single count supports this clonotype. The chain joins TRBV7-3 to TRBJ2-3; 9 nucleotides align to TRBD2. The V gene end was trimmed by 4 bases and the J gene end by 4 bases; junction bases not matched to a gene: 6. The CDR3 covers 15 residues. CDR1 and CDR2 from the germline V gene are SGHTA and FQGTGA. The chain's CDR3 is CASSSTSGSADTQYF. In DNA form, the CDR3 reads TGTGCCAGCAGCTCGACTAGCGGCAGTGCAGATACGCAGTATTTT.

This rearrangement joins TRBV15 to TRBJ2-7; TRBD2 agrees at 8 bases. V was pared by 3 bases and J by 5 bases, with 9 bases of the junction left unmatched. The CDR3 is 15 amino acids. Germline V gene sequence: CDR1 LNHNV, CDR2 YYDKDF (reference sequence). Written as DNA, the CDR3 is TGTGCCACCAGCAGCCGAGCGGGAGTCGGGAACGAGCAGTACTTC. Translating it yields CATSSRAGVGNEQYF.

The chain has TRBV6-1 and TRBJ2-2, with TRBD1 as a possible D gene (5 bases). Germline V CDR1 and CDR2: MNHNS, SASEGT. CDR3 length: 14 residues. V dropped 7 bases and J dropped 4 bases, with 13 bases sitting between them. CDR3 in DNA: TGTGCCAGCAAGGCAGGGTCCCTCACCGGGGAGCTGTTTTTT. Residues: CASKAGSLTGELFF.